This TCR beta chain stems from a study of blood T cell repertoires in COVID-19. For the study at large: The United States, Italy and Spain were the sources of the acute and convalescent COVID-19 samples. PBMCs, B-cell-depleted T cells, or T cells provided the cDNA or gDNA that made up the material.

Germline V gene data show CDR1 as SEHNR and CDR2 as FQNEAQ (reference sequence). The CDR3 has 15 residues. V lost 6 bases, J lost 6 bases, and 17 bases lay in between. Produced via immunoSEQ multiplex PCR; TCRdb's table is partial and in-frame only. The table includes approximately 290,000 clones, 80% to 85% detected once. The specimen sequenced was peripheral blood. This chain uses TRBV7-9 with TRBJ1-4; D is possibly TRBD1 (6 bases). The sequence was collected from a person aged 70 to 85 with COVID-19, enrolled during active disease. The CDR3 sequence is CASSHPGQFHEKLFF. For the CDR3, the DNA is TGTGCCAGCAGTCATCCGGGACAATTTCATGAAAAACTGTTTTTT.